This TCR beta chain derives from a study of blood T cell repertoires in COVID-19 (dated by TCRdb to 2018 to 2020). At the level of the whole study: Collaborator samples came from the United States, Italy and Spain and covered acute and convalescent phases of COVID-19. The material from the prospective study consisted of cDNA or gDNA derived from T cells, B-cell-depleted T cells, or PBMCs. The dataset comprised deeply sampled blood TCRbeta repertoires from subjects exposed to, actively infected with, or recovered from COVID-19. The repertoires were released in a freely available public database meant as a resource for research on the immune response to SARS-CoV-2. Samples were obtained from the ongoing ImmuneRACE study (first 160 participants) and from 1,254 subjects provided by 6 global collaborators. The sample metadata nearly always contained a de-identified subject ID, COVID-19 status, age in years and sex. Where available, HLA class I and class II types were obtained from metadata supplied by the sample provider rather than from assay-based typing.

To note about this clone: No antigen is known for it. No quality values exist for individual bases; no much larger clone is one base distant.

The immunoSEQ Assay, a bias-controlled multiplex PCR, was used to amplify TCRbeta CDR3 regions from genomic DNA. Under the source paper's analysis protocol: The number of nucleated cells in each sample was estimated by amplification of reference gene primers within the assay. To quantify the absolute abundance of each unique TCRbeta CDR3 rearrangement, sequence reads were collapsed and filtered. For each sample, productive Simpson clonality was calculated as the square root of Simpson's diversity index across productive rearrangements. In TCRdb, the immuneACCESS table is reduced to in-frame sequences with V and J assigned. These tables do not hold every clone; where another copy was compared, an unresolved V gene accounts for under half, and the others remain unexplained. Clonal size and the V and J genes are those of that table, whereas D and trimming came from the DNA. A total of around 300,000 clones appear in this sample, approximately 91% of them only once. Roughly 0.92% of the sample lies in the top ten.

In the germline V gene, CDR1 corresponds to SGDLS and CDR2 to YYNGEE. V is pared back by 1 base and J by 5 bases, with 18 bases lying between the germline termini. The CDR3 holds 16 amino acids from the cysteine to the phenylalanine. Just CDR3 DNA is preserved here, 48 bases in frame from base 1. What the study reported, not specific to this receptor: Clinical and demographic metadata were provided uncurated, with the amount varying by source and participant.

A second Seattle source provided samples from volunteer blood donors who had recovered from COVID-19. Whole blood was collected in K2EDTA tubes by collaborating institutions according to the institutions' own protocols. For TCRbeta analysis, collaborator samples were shipped as frozen whole blood, as isolated PBMCs, or as DNA extracted from either sample type. Material: peripheral blood. The receptor comes from a middle-aged woman who had recovered from COVID-19. This chain is built from TRBV9 and TRBJ1-1, with a weak D call of TRBD1 (5 bases match). The encoded CDR3 is CASSVTPLQAGTEAFF. The nucleotide sequence is TGTGCCAGCAGCGTAACCCCGTTACAGGCGGGGACTGAAGCTTTCTTT. Supplemented by the reference TRBV9 and TRBJ1-1 proteins around the CDR3, the complete variable domain is DSGVTQTPKHLITATGQRVTLRCSPRSGDLSVYWYQQSLDQGLQFLIQYYNGEERAKGNILERFSAQQFPDLHSELNLSSLELGDSALYFCASSVTPLQAGTEAFFGQGTRLTVV.